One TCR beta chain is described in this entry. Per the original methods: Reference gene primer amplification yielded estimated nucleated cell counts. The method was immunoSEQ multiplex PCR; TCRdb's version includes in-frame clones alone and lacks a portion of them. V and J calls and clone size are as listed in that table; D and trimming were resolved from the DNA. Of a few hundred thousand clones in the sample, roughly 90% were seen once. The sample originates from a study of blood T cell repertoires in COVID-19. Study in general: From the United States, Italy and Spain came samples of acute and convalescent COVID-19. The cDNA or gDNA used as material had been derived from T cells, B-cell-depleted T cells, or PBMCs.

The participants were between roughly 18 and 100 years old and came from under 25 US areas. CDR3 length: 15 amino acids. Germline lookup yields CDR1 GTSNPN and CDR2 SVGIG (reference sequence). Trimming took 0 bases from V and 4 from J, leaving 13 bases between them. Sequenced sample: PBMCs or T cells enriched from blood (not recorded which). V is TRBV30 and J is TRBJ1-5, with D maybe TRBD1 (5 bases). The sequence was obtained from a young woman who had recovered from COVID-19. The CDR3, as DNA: TGTGCCTGGAGTGTACCGCAGGGCTTGAATCAGCCCCAGCATTTT. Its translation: CAWSVPQGLNQPQHF.